Below, 6 T cell receptor beta chains from the same sample are listed, as sequenced in a study of cytomegalovirus exposure and HLA in healthy donors. The repertoire was sequenced with immunoSEQ multiplex PCR; TCRdb's copy has only in-frame clones and lacks some. Here the sample spans about 73,000 clones, about 95% being singletons. The sample was PBMCs. The receptor set was obtained from a man aged 18-30 years in good health and CMV-seronegative.

The chain carries TRBV5-1 and TRBJ1-1, with 8 bases aligning to TRBD1. CDR1 and CDR2 from the germline V gene are SGHRS and YFSETQ. Losses at the gene ends were 1 base for V and 2 bases for J; bases not matched to a gene: 7. The CDR3 totals 16 residues. DNA for the CDR3: TGCGCCAGCAGCTTGCCGGGACAGGTATTCAACACTGAAGCTTTCTTT. It specifies CASSLPGQVFNTEAFF.

This rearrangement joins TRBV27 to TRBJ2-7; D might be TRBD2 (5 bases). This CDR3 spans 12 amino acids. V shed 9 bases and J shed 6 bases, with 15 bases lying between them. Germline V gives CDR1 MNHEY, CDR2 SMNVEV (reference sequence). The CDR3, as DNA: TGTGCCAGTGGAGGTACAGCTTTCGAGCAGTACTTC. It translates to CASGGTAFEQYF.

The V and J genes are TRBV7-2 and TRBJ2-1, with 8 bases aligning to TRBD1. Germline V gene data show CDR1 as SGHTA and CDR2 as FQGNSA. The CDR3 sequence is 14 residues long. The V and J ends lost 5 bases and 8 bases, in that order; junction bases with no gene match: 8. The DNA for the CDR3 is TGTGCCAGCAGCCGACAGGGGAGAGTGGATGAGCAGTTCTTC. Its protein product is CASSRQGRVDEQFF.

V and J are TRBV28 and TRBJ1-1, with D possibly being TRBD1 (6 bases). V lost 6 bases, J lost 6 bases, and 26 bases lay in between. This CDR3 has 17 residues. CDR1 is MDHEN and CDR2 is SYDVKM in the germline V gene. The CDR3 spells CASSPQEQGLENAEAFF. The CDR3 region has the DNA TGTGCCAGCAGCCCTCAAGAACAGGGTCTAGAAAATGCTGAAGCTTTCTTT.

The J gene is TRBJ1-1, the V gene TRBV19; 7 bases fit TRBD1. From germline, CDR1 is LNHDA and CDR2 SQIVND (reference sequence). Trimming cost V 5 bases and J 5 bases; bases outside gene matches: 5. The CDR3 consists of 13 residues. CDR3 nucleotides: TGTGCCAGTAGTTTTACAGGGGATACTGAAGCTTTCTTT. Its translation: CASSFTGDTEAFF.

This clone appeared a single time. V and J are TRBV9 and TRBJ1-2, with TRBD1 matching over 8 bases. CDR3 length: 14 residues. Trimming at V came to 0 bases and at J to 2 bases, leaving 0 bases not matched to a gene. In germline, CDR1 is SGDLS, CDR2 YYNGEE. The DNA of the CDR3 is TGTGCCAGCAGCGTAGCAGGGGGCAACTATGGCTACACCTTC. Translating gives CASSVAGGNYGYTF.